The following is a T cell receptor beta chain sequence with its context. The data originate from a study of shared clonotypes between healthy human individuals. J lost 6 bases, V lost 5 bases, and 8 bases had no gene match. CDR3 length: 14 amino acids. Per the germline V gene, CDR1 is SGHVS and CDR2 is FNYEAQ. Terminally differentiated effector memory CD45RA+ cells were excluded by CCR7 positive selection of CD45RO-negative cells. Some clones are missing from TCRdb's copy, which holds only in-frame ones; the method was immunoSEQ multiplex PCR. Altogether fewer than 800,000 clones are present, just over 90% being singletons, with the ten largest covering approximately 24%.

Sequenced sample: naive CD8+ T cells sorted from blood. The receptor was derived from a man aged 25 to 40 in good health. The chain employs TRBV7-6 and TRBJ2-7; 9 nucleotides match TRBD1. The CDR3 bases are TGTGCCAGCAGCCTCCGGGACAGGGAAGCCGAGCAGTACTTC. This translates into CASSLRDREAEQYF. Combining the CDR3 with reference TRBV7-6 and TRBJ2-7 gives the whole variable domain GAGVSQSPRYKVTKRGQDVALRCDPISGHVSLYWYRQALGQGPEFLTYFNYEAQQDKSGLPNDRFSAERPEGSISTLTIQRTEQRDSAMYRCASSLRDREAEQYFGPGTRLTVT.